The next 31 T cell receptor beta chains were all read from a single sample in a study of somatic mutations in cytotoxic T cells in rheumatoid arthritis. Clones were sequenced by immunoSEQ multiplex PCR, and TCRdb holds only the in-frame ones, with some missing. The sample has approximately 13,000 clones, roughly 80% seen once. The sequenced material came from CD8+ T cells sorted from blood. These receptors all stem from an adult with rheumatoid arthritis.

The chain has TRBV4-1 and TRBJ1-6; 7 nucleotides line up with TRBD1. The germline V gene encodes CDR1 MGHRA and CDR2 YSYEKL. The CDR3 consists of 16 residues. Trimming took 4 bases from V and 5 from J; bases not matched to a gene: 8. CDR3 sequence: CASSLYRDSDNSPLHF. CDR3 sequence (DNA): TGCGCCAGCAGCCTCTACCGGGACAGCGATAATTCACCCCTCCACTTT.

The chain combines TRBV9 with TRBJ1-3; TRBD1 is a possible D gene (5 bases). This CDR3 has 15 amino acids. CDR1 is SGDLS, CDR2 YYNGEE, per germline. Trimming stripped 5 bases from V and 2 bases from J, with 14 bases between. CDR3 DNA: TGTGCCAGCAGTGAGAGGGGAGATCCTGGAAACACCATATATTTT. Its translation: CASSERGDPGNTIYF.

V is TRBV15 and J is TRBJ2-3; D is ambiguous. V dropped 1 base and J dropped 1 base, with 3 bases sitting between them. There are 13 residues in the CDR3. CDR1 is LNHNV, CDR2 YYDKDF, per germline (reference sequence). This CDR3 is CATSRGGTDTQYF. Written as DNA, the CDR3 is TGTGCCACCAGCAGAGGGGGCACAGATACGCAGTATTTT.

The J gene is TRBJ2-7, the V gene TRBV21-1; TRBD1, the D gene given by the table, was not confirmed from the DNA. TRBV21-1 is described as a pseudogene. The CDR3 runs 14 residues. This CDR3 reads CASRTTDEPYEQYV. In DNA form, the CDR3 reads TGTGCCAGCAGGACGACAGACGAACCTTACGAGCAGTACGTC.

The chain recombines TRBV19 with TRBJ1-1; D ambiguous. V gave up 11 bases and J gave up 0 bases, with 10 bases separating them. The CDR3 is made up of 12 amino acids. The germline CDR1 and CDR2 sequences are LNHDA and SQIVND (reference sequence). CDR3 in DNA: TGTGCCTCCGCGGAGGTGAACACTGAAGCTTTCTTT. It yields the protein CASAEVNTEAFF.

In this sample, this clone turned up a few times. The rearrangement links TRBV28 to TRBJ1-1; 8 bases line up with TRBD1. Trimming at V came to 5 bases and at J to 3 bases, leaving 8 bases not matched to a gene. The length of the CDR3 is 15 residues. The germline gives CDR1 MDHEN, CDR2 SYDVKM. CDR3 nucleotides: TGTGCCAGCAGTATCCTGACAGGGGTGGACACTGAAGCTTTCTTT. It encodes CASSILTGVDTEAFF.

This clone was found a few times. This sequence joins TRBV2 and TRBJ1-4; D might be TRBD1 (5 bases). With 3 bases removed from V and 7 bases from J, the gap between germline ends came to 12 bases. The CDR3 is made up of 14 amino acids. CDR1 SNHLY and CDR2 FYNNEI come from the germline V gene. The DNA of the CDR3 is TGTGCCAGCAGTGATGGGGGGATTTTTGAAAAACTGTTTTTT. Translated: CASSDGGIFEKLFF.

The J gene is TRBJ1-1, the V gene TRBV2, with D unclear. V gave up 0 bases and J gave up 8 bases, with 13 bases separating them. The CDR3 spans 14 residues. Germline V CDR1 and CDR2: SNHLY, FYNNEI. The DNA of the CDR3 is TGTGCCAGCAGTGAAGCACGACGGTCCTTGGAAGCTTTCTTT. It specifies CASSEARRSLEAFF.

The chain joins TRBV5-5 to TRBJ2-7; TRBD1 matches at 9 bases. V was clipped by 5 bases and J by 0 bases; unmatched bases: 6. The CDR3 spans 15 residues. Germline V CDR1 and CDR2: SGHKS, YYEKEE (reference sequence). This CDR3 is CASSPDRGFSYEQYF. For the CDR3, the DNA is TGTGCCAGCAGTCCTGACAGGGGGTTCTCCTACGAGCAGTACTTC.

V and J are TRBV4-1 and TRBJ2-7; a possible D gene is TRBD1 (6 bases). The CDR3 totals 13 residues. V was cut by 3 bases and J by 6 bases, with 12 bases left in between. Germline V gene sequence: CDR1 MGHRA, CDR2 YSYEKL. For the CDR3, the DNA is TGCGCCAGCAGCCAGGGCCCAGGGGCCGAGCAGTACTTC. It codes for CASSQGPGAEQYF.

This chain links TRBV7-9 with TRBJ2-7; D perhaps matches TRBD1 (6 bases). Per the germline V gene, CDR1 is SEHNR and CDR2 is FQNEAQ (reference sequence). V lost 5 bases to trimming and J lost 2 bases, with 10 bases between them. This CDR3 is 13 amino acids long. The chain's CDR3 is CASSTGQTYEQYF. The DNA of the CDR3 is TGTGCCAGCAGCACAGGACAGACCTACGAGCAGTACTTC.

The chain employs TRBV4-1 and TRBJ1-2; 7 bases line up with TRBD1. After removal of 1 base from V and 0 bases from J, the junction contained 14 bases not matched to a gene. The germline CDR1 and CDR2 sequences are MGHRA and YSYEKL. This CDR3 comprises 19 residues. CDR3 amino acids: CASSQAPPGQLQANYGYTF. DNA of the CDR3: TGCGCCAGCAGCCAAGCCCCACCGGGACAGTTACAAGCTAACTATGGCTACACCTTC.

This clone was found a few times. V usage is TRBV18 and J usage is TRBJ2-7; D tentatively reads TRBD1 or TRBD2 (6 bases each). CDR1 KGHSH and CDR2 LQKENI come from the germline V gene. The ends were cut back, 3 bases at V and 3 bases at J, with 15 bases in the middle. CDR3 length: 15 amino acids. DNA for the CDR3: TGTGCCAGCTCACCCGGAGGGGGGCCGGGCTACGAGCAGTACGTC. It yields the protein CASSPGGGPGYEQYV.

This clone was recorded only once. The V gene is TRBV11-2, the J gene TRBJ2-3; the D gene is possibly TRBD2 (6 bases). CDR1 and CDR2 (germline): SGHAT, FQNNGV. This CDR3 contains 15 residues. Deletions cut 5 bases from V and 5 bases from J, with 17 bases between. The CDR3 DNA sequence: TGTGCCAGCAGCCCCGTATGGGAGGTCGGAGATACGCAGTATTTT. This sequence encodes CASSPVWEVGDTQYF.

This clone has a single count. The chain couples TRBV5-1 to TRBJ2-7; TRBD2 agrees at 9 bases. This CDR3 comprises 15 residues. Germline loops: CDR1 SGHRS, CDR2 YFSETQ. Unmatched junction bases numbered 2, after V lost 0 bases and J lost 1 base. This CDR3 is CASSLGSGGSYEQYV. CDR3 nucleotides: TGCGCCAGCAGCTTGGGTAGCGGGGGTTCCTACGAGCAGTACGTC.

This clone has just a few counts. V is TRBV9 and J is TRBJ1-2; no clear D. Germline CDR1 is SGDLS and CDR2 is YYNGEE. V lost 3 bases to trimming and J lost 8 bases, with 5 bases between them. CDR3 length: 10 residues. CDR3 nucleotide sequence: TGTGCCAGCAGCGGAGAGGGCTACACCTTC. It encodes CASSGEGYTF.

The chain employs TRBV28 and TRBJ1-1; D unclear. Germline V gene data show CDR1 as MDHEN and CDR2 as SYDVKM. The CDR3 has 10 amino acids. V lost 6 bases to trimming and J lost 7 bases, with 6 bases between them. The CDR3 protein is CASRRVEAFF. The CDR3 DNA reads as TGTGCCAGCAGGAGGGTTGAAGCTTTCTTT.

The rearrangement links TRBV9 to TRBJ2-3; 7 bases match TRBD2. Germline loops: CDR1 SGDLS, CDR2 YYNGEE. This CDR3 is 19 amino acids long. Trimming took 3 bases from V and 8 from J; bases not matched to a gene: 24. CDR3 nucleotides: TGTGCCAGCAGCGAGGAGGCCCTAAGCGGGACCTTTTATACGTCTACGCAGTATTTT. Protein product: CASSEEALSGTFYTSTQYF.

The rearrangement uses TRBV15 and TRBJ1-3; D is unresolved. This CDR3 is 12 amino acids long. With 6 bases removed from V and 4 bases from J, the gap between germline ends came to 7 bases. From germline, CDR1 is LNHNV and CDR2 YYDKDF (reference sequence). CDR3 in amino acids: CATRGLGNTIYF. CDR3 coding DNA: TGTGCCACCAGAGGTTTGGGAAACACCATATATTTT.

The V gene is TRBV28, the J gene TRBJ2-1, with 7 bases aligning to TRBD1. The CDR3 is 16 residues long. Germline lookup yields CDR1 MDHEN and CDR2 SYDVKM. After removal of 6 bases from V and 5 bases from J, the junction contained 13 bases not matched to a gene. CDR3 bases: TGTGCCAGCAGCCGAACAGGGGCCCTACAAGACAATGAGCAGTTCTTC. This gives the protein CASSRTGALQDNEQFF.

The table lists this clone with a count of one. This chain uses TRBV2 with TRBJ1-1; D remains unclear. Trimming left V 5 bases short and J 6 bases short, with 13 bases between. Germline CDR1 reads SNHLY; CDR2 reads FYNNEI. The CDR3 sequence is 13 residues long. CDR3 residues: CASSPGRRAEAFF. The CDR3 DNA follows: TGTGCCAGCAGTCCGGGAAGGAGGGCTGAAGCTTTCTTT.

The chain joins TRBV11-3 to TRBJ2-7; unclear D gene. V was cut by 1 base and J by 3 bases, with 13 bases left in between. From germline, CDR1 is SGHNT and CDR2 YENEEA. The CDR3 totals 15 residues. The CDR3 sequence is CASSLAWGSIYEQYV. CDR3 coding DNA: TGTGCCAGCAGCTTAGCCTGGGGATCTATCTACGAGCAGTACGTC.

Only a few counts were recorded for this clone. The V call is TRBV27, the J call TRBJ2-7; the match to TRBD1 covers 7 bases. The V gene's germline CDR1 is MNHEY and CDR2 SMNVEV (reference sequence). The CDR3 length is 14 residues. V shed 4 bases, J shed 3 bases, and the junction held 6 bases outside the gene matches. CDR3 sequence: CASSSYRGFYEQYF. The DNA for the CDR3 is TGTGCCAGCAGTTCTTACAGGGGATTCTACGAGCAGTACTTC.

This rearrangement joins TRBV19 to TRBJ2-5; TRBD1 might be the D (6 bases). Germline values: CDR1 LNHDA, CDR2 SQIVND (reference sequence). This CDR3 is 16 amino acids long. With 4 bases removed from V and 7 bases from J, the gap between germline ends came to 22 bases. CDR3 in DNA: TGTGCCAGTAGTAAATTCCCTCGGGACACCGAAAGGACCCAGTACTTC. Encoded protein: CASSKFPRDTERTQYF.

This clone is large. The V and J genes are TRBV28 and TRBJ1-1; D is perhaps TRBD1 (6 bases). V shed 6 bases and J shed 7 bases, with 18 bases lying between them. CDR3 length equals 14 residues. Germline CDR1 MDHEN, CDR2 SYDVKM. CDR3 residues: CASSQQGPAYEAFF. The DNA for the CDR3 is TGTGCCAGCAGCCAACAGGGCCCCGCGTATGAAGCTTTCTTT. Complete variable domain (other parts from reference TRBV28 and TRBJ1-1): DVKVTQSSRYLVKRTGEKVFLECVQDMDHENMFWYRQDPGLGLRLIYFSYDVKMKEKGDIPEGYSVSREKKERFSLILESASTNQTSMYLCASSQQGPAYEAFFGQGTRLTVV.

The chain uses TRBV27 and TRBJ1-1; D unresolved. The CDR3 runs 15 residues. Trimming shortened V by 3 bases and J by 0 bases, and 11 bases separated the two germline ends. Looked up from germline, CDR1 is MNHEY and CDR2 is SMNVEV (reference sequence). The chain's CDR3 is CASSFVGMVNTEAFF. For the CDR3, the DNA is TGTGCCAGCAGTTTTGTGGGAATGGTGAACACTGAAGCTTTCTTT.

The V call is TRBV7-9, the J call TRBJ2-3; 7 bases line up with TRBD1. Germline values: CDR1 SEHNR, CDR2 FQNEAQ (reference sequence). The CDR3 has 13 residues. J gave up 4 bases and V 5 bases, and 3 bases lay outside the gene matches. As DNA, the CDR3 is TGTGCCAGCAGCGAGACAGGGTCAGATACGCAGTATTTT. It specifies CASSETGSDTQYF. Together with reference TRBV7-9 and TRBJ2-3, the CDR3 gives the full variable domain: DTGVSQNPRHKITKRGQNVTFRCDPISEHNRLYWYRQTLGQGPEFLTYFQNEAQLEKSRLLSDRFSAERPKGSFSTLEIQRTEQGDSAMYLCASSETGSDTQYFGPGTRLTVL.

This clone appeared a single time. The chain employs TRBV7-9 and TRBJ2-5; D is unclear. The V gene lost 1 base and the J gene lost 2 bases, with 20 bases spanning the gap. CDR3 length equals 18 residues. Germline V gives CDR1 SEHNR, CDR2 FQNEAQ (reference sequence). CDR3 in DNA: TGTGCCAGCAGCTTAGTATTGGCTCAGATCGATGTGCAAGAGACCCAGTACTTC. It specifies CASSLVLAQIDVQETQYF. Full variable domain (remainder filled in from reference TRBV7-9 and TRBJ2-5): DTGVSQNPRHKITKRGQNVTFRCDPISEHNRLYWYRQTLGQGPEFLTYFQNEAQLEKSRLLSDRFSAERPKGSFSTLEIQRTEQGDSAMYLCASSLVLAQIDVQETQYFGPGTRLLVL.

The chain uses TRBV19 and TRBJ2-7, with TRBD1 matching over 9 bases. This CDR3 region has 15 residues. The germline CDR1 and CDR2 sequences are LNHDA and SQIVND (reference sequence). V shed 5 bases and J 0 bases; nucleotides not matched to a gene: 5. The CDR3 spells CASSQRTGVSYEQYF. CDR3 DNA sequence: TGTGCCAGTAGTCAACGGACAGGGGTCTCCTACGAGCAGTACTTC.

This chain links TRBV5-1 with TRBJ2-2, with 10 nucleotides matching TRBD1. Unmatched junction bases numbered 5, after V lost 2 bases and J lost 4 bases. The CDR3 sequence is 16 residues long. Germline V lookup: CDR1 SGHRS, CDR2 YFSETQ. The CDR3 loop reads CASSLIDRGLTGELFF. Written as DNA, the CDR3 is TGCGCCAGCAGCTTAATAGACAGGGGGCTCACCGGGGAGCTGTTTTTT.

The genes are TRBV27 and TRBJ2-3, with D maybe TRBD1 (5 bases). The CDR3 spans 13 residues. Trimming stripped 8 bases from V and 3 bases from J, with 12 bases between. Per the germline V gene, CDR1 is MNHEY and CDR2 is SMNVEV (reference sequence). The CDR3, as DNA: TGTGCCAGCGGGGTGGGGCCAACAGATACGCAGTATTTT. It translates to CASGVGPTDTQYF.